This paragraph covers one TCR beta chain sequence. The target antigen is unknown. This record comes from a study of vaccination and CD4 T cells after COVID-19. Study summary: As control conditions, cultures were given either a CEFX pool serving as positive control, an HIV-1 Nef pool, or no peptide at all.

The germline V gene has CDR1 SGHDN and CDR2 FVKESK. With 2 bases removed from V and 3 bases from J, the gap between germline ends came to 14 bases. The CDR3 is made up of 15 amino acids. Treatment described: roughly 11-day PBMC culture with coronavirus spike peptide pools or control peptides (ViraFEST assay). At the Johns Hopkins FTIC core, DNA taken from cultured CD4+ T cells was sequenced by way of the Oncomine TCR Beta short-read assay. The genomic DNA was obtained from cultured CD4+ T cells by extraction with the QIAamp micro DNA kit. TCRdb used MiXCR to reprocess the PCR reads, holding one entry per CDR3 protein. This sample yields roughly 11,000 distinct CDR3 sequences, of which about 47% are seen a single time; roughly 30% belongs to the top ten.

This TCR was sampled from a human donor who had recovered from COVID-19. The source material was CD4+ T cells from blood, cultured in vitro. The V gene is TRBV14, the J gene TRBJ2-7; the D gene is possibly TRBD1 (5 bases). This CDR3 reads CASSQSAGSLYEQYF. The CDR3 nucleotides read TGTGCCAGCAGCCAATCCGCAGGGTCCCTCTACGAGCAGTACTTC.